This TCR beta chain was profiled in a study of blood T cell repertoires in COVID-19. CDR3 length: 15 residues. V lost 0 bases and J lost 8, with 14 bases in between. CDR1 is SGDLS, CDR2 YYNGEE, per germline. TCRdb's copy holds only in-frame clones and misses some; the assay was immunoSEQ multiplex PCR. The data show a few hundred thousand clones, about 88% seen once. The sample taken for sequencing was peripheral blood. This TCR was sampled from a man between 18 and 29 years old with active or convalescent COVID-19. This chain links TRBV9 with TRBJ1-4, with D unclear. The CDR3 nucleotides are TGTGCCAGCAGCGTAGGAGGATTGGCCCACGAAAAACTGTTTTTT. Protein: CASSVGGLAHEKLFF.